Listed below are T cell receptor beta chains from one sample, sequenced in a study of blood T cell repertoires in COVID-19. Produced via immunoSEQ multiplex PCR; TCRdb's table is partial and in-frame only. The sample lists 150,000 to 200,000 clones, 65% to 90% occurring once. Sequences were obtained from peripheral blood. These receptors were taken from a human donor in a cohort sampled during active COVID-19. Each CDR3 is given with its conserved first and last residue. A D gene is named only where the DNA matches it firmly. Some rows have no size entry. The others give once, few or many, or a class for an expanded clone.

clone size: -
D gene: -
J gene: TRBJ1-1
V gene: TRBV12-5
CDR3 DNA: TGTGCTAGTGGTTTGGTACCGGGAGTGGGGCACACTGAAGCTTTCTTT
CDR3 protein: CASGLVPGVGHTEAFF

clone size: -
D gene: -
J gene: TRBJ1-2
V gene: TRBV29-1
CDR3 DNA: TGCAGCGTTGCAGTGCCTGGTAACTATGGCTACACCTTC
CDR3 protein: CSVAVPGNYGYTF

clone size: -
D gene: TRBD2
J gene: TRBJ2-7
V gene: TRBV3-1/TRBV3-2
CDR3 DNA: TGTGCCAGCAGCCAGCCCCGGGGGGGCAGGGTTGGCGAGCAGTACTTC
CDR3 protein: CASSQPRGGRVGEQYF

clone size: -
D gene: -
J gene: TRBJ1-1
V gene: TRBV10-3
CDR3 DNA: TGTGCCATTGGGGGGGGTGTGAACACTGAAGCTTTCTTT
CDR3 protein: CAIGGGVNTEAFF

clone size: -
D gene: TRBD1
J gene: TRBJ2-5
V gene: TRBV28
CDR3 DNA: TGTGCCAGCGATACAGGGGCAGTAGGAGAGACCCAGTACTTC
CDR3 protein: CASDTGAVGETQYF

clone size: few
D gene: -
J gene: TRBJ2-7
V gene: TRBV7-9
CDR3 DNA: TGTGCCAGCAGCTCGGACAGCCCCCTTGGCGAGCAGTACTTC
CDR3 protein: CASSSDSPLGEQYF

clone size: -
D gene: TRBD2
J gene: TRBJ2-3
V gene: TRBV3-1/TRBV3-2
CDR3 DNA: TGTGCCAGCAGCCAAGGCGGGAGTGCCGCAGATACGCAGTATTTT
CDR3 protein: CASSQGGSAADTQYF

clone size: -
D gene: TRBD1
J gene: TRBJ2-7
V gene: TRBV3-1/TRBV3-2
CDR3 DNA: TGTGCCAGCAGCCAAGGGACAGGGGTGAGGGGCGAGCAGTACTTC
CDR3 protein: CASSQGTGVRGEQYF

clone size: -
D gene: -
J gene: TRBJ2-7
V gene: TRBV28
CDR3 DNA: TGTGCCAGCAGCCTCGGCGGGACCTATATTTACGAGCAGTACTTC
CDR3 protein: CASSLGGTYIYEQYF

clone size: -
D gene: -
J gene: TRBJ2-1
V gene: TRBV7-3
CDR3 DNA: TGTGCCAGCAGCTTATCGATTGGCGGGGGCTATGAGCAGTTCTTC
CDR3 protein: CASSLSIGGGYEQFF

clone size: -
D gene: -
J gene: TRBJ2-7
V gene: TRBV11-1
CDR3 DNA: TGTGCCAGCAGCTTCGGGCAGGGAAGGAACTACGAGCAGTACTTC
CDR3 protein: CASSFGQGRNYEQYF

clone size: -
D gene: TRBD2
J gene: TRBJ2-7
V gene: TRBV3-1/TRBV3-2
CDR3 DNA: TGTGCCAGCAGCCAAGATCGGGGACTAACCTACGAGCAGTACTTC
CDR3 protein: CASSQDRGLTYEQYF

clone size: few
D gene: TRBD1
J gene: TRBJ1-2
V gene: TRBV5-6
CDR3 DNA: TGTGCCAGCAGCTCCCAGGGGGGCGGCTACACCTTC
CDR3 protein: CASSSQGGGYTF

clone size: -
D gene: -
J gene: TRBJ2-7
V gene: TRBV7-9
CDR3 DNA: TGTGCCAGCAGCCGGGACTGGACCTACGAGCAGTACTTC
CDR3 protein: CASSRDWTYEQYF